The following is a T cell receptor (beta chain) sequence with its context. Clones were sequenced by immunoSEQ multiplex PCR, and TCRdb holds only the in-frame ones, with some missing. This table holds over 250,000 clones, 88% found once. The data stem from a study of blood T cell repertoires in COVID-19. Study-wide context: Sites across the United States, Italy and Spain contributed samples from acute and convalescent COVID-19. PBMCs, B-cell-depleted T cells, or T cells provided the cDNA or gDNA that made up the material.

The V and J ends lost 5 bases and 1 base, in that order; junction bases with no gene match: 7. This CDR3 spans 16 amino acids. Germline-derived CDR1 and CDR2 are MDHEN and SYDVKM. This chain links TRBV28 with TRBJ2-2; 7 nucleotides line up with TRBD1. The clonotype comes from a woman between 40 and 50 years old who had recovered from COVID-19. Input material: peripheral blood. As DNA, the CDR3 is TGTGCCAGCAGTCCCCCCCGGACAGGGAACACCGGGGAGCTGTTTTTT. Protein sequence: CASSPPRTGNTGELFF.